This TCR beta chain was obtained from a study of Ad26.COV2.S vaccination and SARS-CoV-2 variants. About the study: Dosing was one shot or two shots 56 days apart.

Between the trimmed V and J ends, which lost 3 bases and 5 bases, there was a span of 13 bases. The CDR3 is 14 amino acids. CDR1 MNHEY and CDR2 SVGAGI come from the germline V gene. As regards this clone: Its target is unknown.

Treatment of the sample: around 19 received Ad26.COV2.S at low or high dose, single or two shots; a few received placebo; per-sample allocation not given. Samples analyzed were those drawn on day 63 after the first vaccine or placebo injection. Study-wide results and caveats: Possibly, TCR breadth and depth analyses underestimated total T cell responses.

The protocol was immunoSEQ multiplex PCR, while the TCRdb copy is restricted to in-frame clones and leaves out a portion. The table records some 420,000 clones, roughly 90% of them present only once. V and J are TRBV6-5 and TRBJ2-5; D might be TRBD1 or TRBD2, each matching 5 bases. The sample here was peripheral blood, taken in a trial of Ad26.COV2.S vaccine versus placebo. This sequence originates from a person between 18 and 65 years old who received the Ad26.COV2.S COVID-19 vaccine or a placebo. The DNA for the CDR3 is TGTGCCAGCAGTTATGGGACCTCTGGGGAGACCCAGTACTTC. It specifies CASSYGTSGETQYF.